Sequencing of this T cell receptor (beta chain) was carried out in a study of T cells in Graves' hyperthyroidism and ophthalmopathy. Across the study: Peripheral blood collection took place at initial diagnosis, before any treatment.

This clonotype was recorded at least ten times. Its specificity is unknown. RNA transcripts yielded amplified TCR beta CDR3 regions. Initially, a first-round RT-PCR of the TCR CDR3 employed the HTBI primer set. In TCRdb, the multiplex PCR reads were re-called with MiXCR into one record per CDR3 protein. The table lists 220,000 or so distinct CDR3 sequences, 16% of them singletons. General study findings and limits: Most clonotypes expanded in thyroid above 0.001 were likewise present in blood.

At least 3 on the Clinical Activity Score was recorded for ophthalmopathy patients, who also had NOSPECS grade at least 4 and duration under 3 months. The germline CDR1 and CDR2 sequences are MNHNS and SASEGT. This CDR3 is built from 13 residues. The germline V and J ends were trimmed by 7 bases and 5 bases, with 14 bases remaining between them. The TCR sequence derives from a woman between 18 and 30 years old with Graves' ophthalmopathy. The sequencing sample was made of blood. The chain uses TRBV6-1 and TRBJ1-1; perhaps TRBD1 as D (6 bases). The chain's CDR3 is CASTPGRGTEAFF. DNA of the CDR3: TGTGCCAGCACTCCTGGTAGGGGGACTGAAGCTTTCTTT.